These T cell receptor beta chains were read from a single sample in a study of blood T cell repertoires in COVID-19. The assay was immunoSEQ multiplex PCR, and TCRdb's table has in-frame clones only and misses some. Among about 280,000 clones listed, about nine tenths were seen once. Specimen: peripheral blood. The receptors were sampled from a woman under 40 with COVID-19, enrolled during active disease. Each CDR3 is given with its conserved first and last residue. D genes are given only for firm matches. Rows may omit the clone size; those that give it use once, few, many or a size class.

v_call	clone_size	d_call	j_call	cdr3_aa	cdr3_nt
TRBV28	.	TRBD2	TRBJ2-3	CASSLSGRWDTQYF	TGTGCCAGCAGTCTAAGCGGGAGATGGGATACGCAGTATTTT
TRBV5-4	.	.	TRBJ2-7	CASRSTGSYEQYF	TGTGCCAGCAGATCTACAGGGTCCTACGAGCAGTACTTC
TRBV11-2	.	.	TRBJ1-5	CASSSSKGRGNQPQHF	TGTGCCAGCAGCTCGTCAAAAGGGAGGGGTAATCAGCCCCAGCATTTT
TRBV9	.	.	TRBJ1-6	CASSERGSSYNSPLHF	TGTGCCAGCAGCGAAAGGGGGTCCTCCTATAATTCACCCCTCCACTTT
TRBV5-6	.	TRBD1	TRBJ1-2	CASSLGQGWGYTF	TGTGCCAGCAGCCTCGGACAGGGCTGGGGCTACACCTTC
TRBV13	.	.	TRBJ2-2	CASSFVTGNTGELFF	TGTGCCAGCAGCTTCGTGACAGGGAACACCGGGGAGCTGTTTTTT
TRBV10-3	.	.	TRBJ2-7	CAISGGGGRPYEQYF	TGTGCCATCAGTGGTGGGGGAGGTCGACCCTACGAGCAGTACTTC
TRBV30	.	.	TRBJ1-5	CAWTRDIRGQPQHF	TGTGCCTGGACCCGAGATATCAGGGGTCAGCCCCAGCATTTT
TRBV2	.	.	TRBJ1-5	CASSPRDIIQPQHF	TGTGCCAGCAGTCCTCGGGACATTATTCAGCCCCAGCATTTT
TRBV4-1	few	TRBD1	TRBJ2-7	CASSQEGPGQGREQYF	TGCGCCAGCAGCCAAGAGGGCCCGGGACAGGGGCGCGAGCAGTACTTC
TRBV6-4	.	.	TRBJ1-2	CASSDSFPADGYTF	TGTGCCAGCAGTGACTCGTTTCCGGCGGATGGCTACACCTTC
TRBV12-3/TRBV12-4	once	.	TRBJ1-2	CANPRGGLDGYTF	TGTGCCAACCCTAGAGGGGGATTGGATGGCTACACCTTC
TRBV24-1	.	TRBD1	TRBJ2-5	CATRDRGRETQYF	TGTGCCACCAGGGACAGGGGGCGAGAGACCCAGTACTTC
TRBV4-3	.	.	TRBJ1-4	CASSQIQGFEKLFF	TGCGCCAGCAGCCAAATCCAGGGTTTCGAAAAACTGTTTTTT
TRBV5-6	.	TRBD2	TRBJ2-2	CASSLGLAGVIGELFF	TGTGCCAGCAGCCTCGGACTAGCGGGAGTAATCGGGGAGCTGTTTTTT
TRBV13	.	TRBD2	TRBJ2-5	CASSLSREGQETQYF	TGTGCCAGCAGCTTATCCAGGGAGGGACAAGAGACCCAGTACTTC
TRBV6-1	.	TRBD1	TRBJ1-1	CASSWGTGEAFF	TGTGCCAGCAGTTGGGGGACAGGGGAAGCTTTCTTT
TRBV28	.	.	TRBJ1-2	CASSPDTLYGYTF	TGTGCCAGCAGCCCTGACACCCTCTATGGCTACACCTTC
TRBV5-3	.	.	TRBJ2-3	CARSLGQNTDTQYF	TGTGCCAGAAGCTTGGGGCAGAACACAGATACGCAGTATTTT
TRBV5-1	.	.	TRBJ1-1	CASSLRRAAGNTEAFF	TGCGCCAGCAGCTTGCGCAGGGCGGCTGGGAACACTGAAGCTTTCTTT
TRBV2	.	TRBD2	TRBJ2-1	CATLRGWQRGEGEQFF	TGTGCCACCCTGCGGGGTTGGCAGCGGGGGGAAGGTGAGCAGTTCTTC
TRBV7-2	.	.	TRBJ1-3	CASSFGGGNTIYF	TGTGCCAGCAGCTTCGGCGGTGGAAACACCATATATTTT
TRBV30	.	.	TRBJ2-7	CAWSVRRSSYEQYF	TGTGCCTGGAGTGTACGTAGGAGCTCCTACGAGCAGTACTTC
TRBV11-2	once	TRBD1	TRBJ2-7	CASSLTDRGPYEQYF	TGTGCCAGCAGCTTGACCGACAGGGGCCCCTACGAGCAGTACTTC
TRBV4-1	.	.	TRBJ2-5	CASSSQWGGGETQYF	TGCGCCAGCAGCTCTCAATGGGGGGGCGGAGAGACCCAGTACTTC
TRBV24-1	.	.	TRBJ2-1	CATSDGVYNEQFF	TGTGCCACCAGTGACGGAGTCTACAATGAGCAGTTCTTC
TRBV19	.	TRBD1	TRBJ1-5	CASCDRVHQPQHF	TGTGCCAGTTGTGACAGGGTTCATCAGCCCCAGCATTTT
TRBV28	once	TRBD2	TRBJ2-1	CASSVIAGRITEQFF	TGTGCCAGCAGCGTTATAGCGGGAAGGATAACTGAGCAGTTCTTC
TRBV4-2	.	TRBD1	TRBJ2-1	CASSLEGTGGGYEQFF	TGTGCCAGCAGCCTTGAGGGGACAGGGGGCGGATATGAGCAGTTCTTC